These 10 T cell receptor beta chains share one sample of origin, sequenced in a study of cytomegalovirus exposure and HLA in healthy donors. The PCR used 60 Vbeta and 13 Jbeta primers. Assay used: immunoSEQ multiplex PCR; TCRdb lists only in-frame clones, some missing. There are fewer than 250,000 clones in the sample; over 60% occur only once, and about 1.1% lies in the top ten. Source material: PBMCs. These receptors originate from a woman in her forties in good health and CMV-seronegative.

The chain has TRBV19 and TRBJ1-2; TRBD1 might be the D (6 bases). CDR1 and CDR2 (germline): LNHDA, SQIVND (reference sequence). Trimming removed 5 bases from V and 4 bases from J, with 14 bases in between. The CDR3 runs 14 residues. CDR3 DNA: TGTGCCAGTAGTGACCCGGGACAAACCTATGGCTACACCTTC. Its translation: CASSDPGQTYGYTF.

CDR3 sequence reads: CASSFGDVTQYF. In nucleotides, the CDR3 is TGTGCCAGCAGCTTCGGGGATGTGACCCAGTACTTC. The chain recombines TRBV5-5 with TRBJ2-5, with a weak D call TRBD2 (5 bases). Looked up from germline, CDR1 is SGHKS and CDR2 is YYEKEE (reference sequence). Trimming removed 2 bases from V and 7 bases from J, with 9 bases in between. The CDR3 loop spans 12 amino acids.

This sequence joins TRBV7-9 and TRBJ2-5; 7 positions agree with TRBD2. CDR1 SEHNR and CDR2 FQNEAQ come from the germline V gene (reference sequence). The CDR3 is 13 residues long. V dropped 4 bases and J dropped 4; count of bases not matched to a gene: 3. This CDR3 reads CASSWWGGETQYF. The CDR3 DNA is TGTGCCAGCAGCTGGTGGGGGGGAGAGACCCAGTACTTC.

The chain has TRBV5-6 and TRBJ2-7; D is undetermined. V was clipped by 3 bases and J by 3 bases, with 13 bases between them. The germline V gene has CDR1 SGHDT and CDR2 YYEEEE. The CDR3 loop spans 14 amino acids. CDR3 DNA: TGTGCCAGCAGCTACTCAAGCGTGGGCTACGAGCAGTACTTC. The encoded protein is CASSYSSVGYEQYF.

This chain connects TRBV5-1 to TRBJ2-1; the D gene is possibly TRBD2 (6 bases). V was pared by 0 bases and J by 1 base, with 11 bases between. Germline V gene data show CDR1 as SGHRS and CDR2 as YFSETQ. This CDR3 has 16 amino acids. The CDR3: CASSLVGRESYNEQFF. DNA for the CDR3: TGCGCCAGCAGCTTGGTCGGCCGGGAGTCCTACAATGAGCAGTTCTTC.

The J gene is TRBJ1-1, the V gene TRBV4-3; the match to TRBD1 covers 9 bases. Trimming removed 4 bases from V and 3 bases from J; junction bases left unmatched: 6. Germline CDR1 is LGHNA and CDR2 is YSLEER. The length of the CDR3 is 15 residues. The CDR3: CASSPQQGAYTEAFF. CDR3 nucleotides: TGCGCCAGCAGCCCGCAACAGGGGGCCTACACTGAAGCTTTCTTT.

DNA of the CDR3: TGTGCCAGCAGTACCAGGACAGTTGAAGCTTTCTTT. Translated, it gives CASSTRTVEAFF. V is TRBV6-1 and J is TRBJ1-1, with D tentatively TRBD1 (6 bases). Between the trimmed V and J ends, which lost 5 bases and 7 bases, there was a span of 11 bases. In germline, CDR1 is MNHNS, CDR2 SASEGT. The CDR3 has 12 amino acids.

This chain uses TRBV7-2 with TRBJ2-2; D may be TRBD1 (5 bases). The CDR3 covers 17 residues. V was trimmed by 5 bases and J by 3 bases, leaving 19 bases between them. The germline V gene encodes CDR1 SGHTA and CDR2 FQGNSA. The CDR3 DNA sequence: TGTGCCAGCAGCCCCCACGATCAGGGTTTTTACACCGGGGAGCTGTTTTTT. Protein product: CASSPHDQGFYTGELFF. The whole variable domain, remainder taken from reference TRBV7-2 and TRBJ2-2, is GAGVSQSPSNKVTEKGKDVELRCDPISGHTALYWYRQSLGQGLEFLIYFQGNSAPDKSGLPSDRFSAERTGGSVSTLTIQRTQQEDSAVYLCASSPHDQGFYTGELFFGEGSRLTVL.

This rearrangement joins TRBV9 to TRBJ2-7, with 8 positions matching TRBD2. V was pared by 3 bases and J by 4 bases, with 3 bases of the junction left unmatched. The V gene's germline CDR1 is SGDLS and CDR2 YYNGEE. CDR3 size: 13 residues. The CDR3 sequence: CASSGAGAYEQYF. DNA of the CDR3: TGTGCCAGCAGCGGAGCGGGAGCGTACGAGCAGTACTTC.

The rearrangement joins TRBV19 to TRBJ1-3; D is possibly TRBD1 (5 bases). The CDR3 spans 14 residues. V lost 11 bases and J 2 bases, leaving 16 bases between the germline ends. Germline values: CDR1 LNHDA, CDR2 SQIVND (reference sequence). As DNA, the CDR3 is TGTGCCTCGTATGCGGGACTCCCTGGAAACACCATATATTTT. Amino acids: CASYAGLPGNTIYF.